The 8 T cell receptor beta chains in this list originate from one sample, sequenced in a study of T cells in Graves' hyperthyroidism and ophthalmopathy. Researchers took RNA transcripts and amplified the TCR beta CDR3 regions from them. With the HTBI primer set, the TCR CDR3 went through a first round of RT-PCR. TCRdb called the multiplex PCR reads again in MiXCR, with one record for every CDR3 protein. Of 250,000 to 300,000 distinct CDR3 sequences in the sample, approximately 15% were seen once. Sequencing was done on a sample of blood. The receptor source for this set is a woman aged 40 to 55 with Graves' hyperthyroidism that later progressed to Graves' ophthalmopathy.

This clonotype was seen many times. This CDR3 reads CASSAVAGSSYNEQFF. The CDR3 DNA is TGCGCCAGCAGCGCGGTAGCGGGGAGCTCCTACAATGAGCAGTTCTTC. The rearrangement joins TRBV5-1 to TRBJ2-1; 8 bases fit TRBD2. The trim removed 4 bases at V and 0 bases at J, leaving 6 bases unmatched. This CDR3 has 16 residues. Looked up from germline, CDR1 is SGHRS and CDR2 is YFSETQ. Drawing the rest from reference TRBV5-1 and TRBJ2-1, the complete variable domain is KAGVTQTPRYLIKTRGQQVTLSCSPISGHRSVSWYQQTPGQGLQFLFEYFSETQRNKGNFPGRFSGRQFSNSRSEMNVSTLELGDSALYLCASSAVAGSSYNEQFFGPGTRLTVL.

Notes on this clonotype: A junction boundary mismatches the germline segment, possibly from a read error. The rearrangement uses TRBV28 and TRBJ2-5; D may match TRBD1 or TRBD2 (5 bases each). This CDR3 is built from 12 residues. The germline V gene has CDR1 MDHEN and CDR2 SYDVKM. CDR3 in DNA: TGTGCCAGCAACCTACTGGGCCGAGGGGCCAACTTC. The encoded protein is CASNLLGRGANF. Using reference TRBV28 and TRBJ2-5 for the parts outside the CDR3, the full variable domain is DVKVTQSSRYLVKRTGEKVFLECVQDMDHENMFWYRQDPGLGLRLIYFSYDVKMKEKGDIPEGYSVSREKKERFSLILESASTNQTSMYLCASNLLGRGANFGPGTRLLVL.

Ten or more counts support this clonotype. The chain employs TRBV2 and TRBJ2-1; 7 bases map to TRBD2. J was trimmed by 7 bases and V by 0 bases; bases with no gene match: 9. This CDR3 is 16 amino acids long. The germline V gene encodes CDR1 SNHLY and CDR2 FYNNEI. This CDR3 reads CASSEAQGGRGNEQFF. The DNA of the CDR3 is TGTGCCAGCAGTGAAGCGCAAGGCGGGAGAGGGAATGAGCAGTTCTTC.

The CDR3 bases are TGTGCCAGCAGTTACTCGAACCTAGCGGGAGATAATGAGCAGTTCTTC. Translated: CASSYSNLAGDNEQFF. This chain links TRBV6-6 with TRBJ2-1, with TRBD2 identical over 10 bases. The germline V gene encodes CDR1 MNHNY and CDR2 SVGAGI (reference sequence). This CDR3 region has 16 residues. Trimming took 0 bases from V and 7 from J; bases not matched to a gene: 6.

This clonotype appeared many times. The chain employs TRBV5-1 and TRBJ2-1, with 7 bases matching TRBD1. The V gene end was trimmed by 5 bases and the J gene end by 2 bases; junction bases not matched to a gene: 13. The CDR3 sequence is 17 residues long. The germline CDR1 and CDR2 sequences are SGHRS and YFSETQ. CDR3 sequence (DNA): TGCGCCAGCAGGTCCTCGCCGGGCCAGGGGGCCTACAATGAGCAGTTCTTC. This sequence encodes CASRSSPGQGAYNEQFF.

The V gene is TRBV30, the J gene TRBJ2-2; possible D gene TRBD2, 5 bases. Between the trimmed V and J ends, which lost 0 bases and 0 bases, there was a span of 11 bases. Germline lookup yields CDR1 GTSNPN and CDR2 SVGIG (reference sequence). The CDR3 sequence is 16 residues long. The CDR3 region has the DNA TGTGCCTGGAGTGTCTTGGAGGCCCCGAACACCGGGGAGCTGTTTTTT. The encoded protein is CAWSVLEAPNTGELFF.

The rearrangement uses TRBV5-1 and TRBJ1-1, with D tentatively TRBD1 (5 bases). CDR1 SGHRS and CDR2 YFSETQ come from the germline V gene. This CDR3 region has 16 residues. V lost 0 bases, J lost 2 bases, and 14 bases lay in between. DNA of the CDR3: TGCGCCAGCAGCTTGGCCGGCTTGAGGGACAACACTGAAGCTTTCTTT. It codes for CASSLAGLRDNTEAFF.

The V gene is TRBV7-9, the J gene TRBJ2-5; the D gene is possibly TRBD1 (6 bases). The CDR3 length is 16 residues. V was shortened by 4 bases and J by 5 bases, with 20 bases between the two germline ends. Germline values: CDR1 SEHNR, CDR2 FQNEAQ (reference sequence). As DNA, the CDR3 is TGTGCCAGCAGCTACAGGGACCAAAATATTTCGGAGACCCAGTACTTC. This sequence encodes CASSYRDQNISETQYF.